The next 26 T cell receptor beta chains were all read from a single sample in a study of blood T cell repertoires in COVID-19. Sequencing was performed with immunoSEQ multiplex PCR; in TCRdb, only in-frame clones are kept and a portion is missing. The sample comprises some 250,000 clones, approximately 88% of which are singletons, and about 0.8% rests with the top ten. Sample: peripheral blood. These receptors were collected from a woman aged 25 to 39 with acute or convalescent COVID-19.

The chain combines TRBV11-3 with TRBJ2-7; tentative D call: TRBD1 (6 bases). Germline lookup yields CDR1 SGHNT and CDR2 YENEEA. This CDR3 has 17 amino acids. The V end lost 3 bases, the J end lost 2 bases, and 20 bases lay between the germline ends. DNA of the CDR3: TGTGCCAGCAGCTTTTTTGGCTCTTGGGACACCGCCTACGAGCAGTACTTC. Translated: CASSFFGSWDTAYEQYF.

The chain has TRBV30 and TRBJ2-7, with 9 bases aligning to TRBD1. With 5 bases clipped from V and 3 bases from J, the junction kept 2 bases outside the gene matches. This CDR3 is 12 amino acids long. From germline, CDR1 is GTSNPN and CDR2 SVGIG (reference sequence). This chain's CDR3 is CAWGTGHYEQYF. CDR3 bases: TGTGCCTGGGGGACAGGGCACTACGAGCAGTACTTC.

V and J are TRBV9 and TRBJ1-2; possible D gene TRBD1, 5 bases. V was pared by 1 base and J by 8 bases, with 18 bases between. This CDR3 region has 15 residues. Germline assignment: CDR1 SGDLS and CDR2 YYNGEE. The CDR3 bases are TGTGCCAGCAGCGTATGGCAGGGTCTATCCGCCGGCTACACCTTC. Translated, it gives CASSVWQGLSAGYTF.

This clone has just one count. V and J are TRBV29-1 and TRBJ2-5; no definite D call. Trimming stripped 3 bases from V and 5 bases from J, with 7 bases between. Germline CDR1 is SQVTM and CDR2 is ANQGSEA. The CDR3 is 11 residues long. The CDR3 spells CSVDTRETQYF. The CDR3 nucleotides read TGCAGCGTTGATACGCGGGAGACCCAGTACTTC.

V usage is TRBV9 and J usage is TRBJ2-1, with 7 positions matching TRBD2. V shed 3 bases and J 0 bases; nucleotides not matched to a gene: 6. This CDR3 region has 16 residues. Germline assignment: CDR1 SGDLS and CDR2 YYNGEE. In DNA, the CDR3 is TGTGCCAGCAGCGCCAATAGCGGGCGCTCCTACAATGAGCAGTTCTTC. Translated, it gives CASSANSGRSYNEQFF. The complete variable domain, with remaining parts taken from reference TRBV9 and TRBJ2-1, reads DSGVTQTPKHLITATGQRVTLRCSPRSGDLSVYWYQQSLDQGLQFLIQYYNGEERAKGNILERFSAQQFPDLHSELNLSSLELGDSALYFCASSANSGRSYNEQFFGPGTRLTVL.

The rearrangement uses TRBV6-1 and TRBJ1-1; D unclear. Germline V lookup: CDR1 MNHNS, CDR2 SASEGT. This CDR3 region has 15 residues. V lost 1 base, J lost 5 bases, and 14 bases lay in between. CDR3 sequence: CASSEGPRGRTEAFF. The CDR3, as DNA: TGTGCCAGCAGTGAAGGTCCTAGAGGCCGGACTGAAGCTTTCTTT.

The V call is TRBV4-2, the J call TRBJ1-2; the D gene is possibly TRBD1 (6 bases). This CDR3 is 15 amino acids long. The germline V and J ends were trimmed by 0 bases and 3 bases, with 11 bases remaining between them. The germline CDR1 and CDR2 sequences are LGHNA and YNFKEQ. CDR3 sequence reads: CASSQEFRGDYGYTF. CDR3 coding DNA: TGTGCCAGCAGCCAAGAGTTCAGGGGCGACTATGGCTACACCTTC.

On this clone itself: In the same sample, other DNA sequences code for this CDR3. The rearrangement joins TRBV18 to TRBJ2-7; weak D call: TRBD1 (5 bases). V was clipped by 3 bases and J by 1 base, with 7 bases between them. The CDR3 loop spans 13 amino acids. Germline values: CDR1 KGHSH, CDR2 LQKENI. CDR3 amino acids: CASSPDSSYEQYF. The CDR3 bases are TGTGCCAGCTCACCCGACAGTTCCTACGAGCAGTACTTC.

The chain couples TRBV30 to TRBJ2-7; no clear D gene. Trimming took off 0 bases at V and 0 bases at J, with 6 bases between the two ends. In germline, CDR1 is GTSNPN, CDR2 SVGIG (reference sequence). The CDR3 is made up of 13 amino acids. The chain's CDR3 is CAWSVPSSYEQYF. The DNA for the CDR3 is TGTGCCTGGAGTGTACCTAGCTCCTACGAGCAGTACTTC.

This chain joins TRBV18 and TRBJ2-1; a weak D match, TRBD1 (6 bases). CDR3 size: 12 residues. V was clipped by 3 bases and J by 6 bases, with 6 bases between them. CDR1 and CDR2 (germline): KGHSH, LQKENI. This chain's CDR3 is CASSPDSNEQFF. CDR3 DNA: TGTGCCAGCTCACCGGACAGCAATGAGCAGTTCTTC.

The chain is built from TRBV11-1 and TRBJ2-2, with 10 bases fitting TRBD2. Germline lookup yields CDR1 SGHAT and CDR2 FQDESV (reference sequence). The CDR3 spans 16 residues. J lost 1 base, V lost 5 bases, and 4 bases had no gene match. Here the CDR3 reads CASSPGLAENTGELFF. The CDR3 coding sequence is TGTGCCAGCAGCCCCGGACTAGCGGAGAACACCGGGGAGCTGTTTTTT.

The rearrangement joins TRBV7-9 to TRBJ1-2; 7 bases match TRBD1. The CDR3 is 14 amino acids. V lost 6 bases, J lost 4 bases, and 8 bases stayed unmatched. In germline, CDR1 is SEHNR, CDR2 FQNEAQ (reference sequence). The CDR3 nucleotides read TGTGCCAGCAGACCTACAGGGGCGGGCTATGGCTACACCTTC. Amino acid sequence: CASRPTGAGYGYTF.

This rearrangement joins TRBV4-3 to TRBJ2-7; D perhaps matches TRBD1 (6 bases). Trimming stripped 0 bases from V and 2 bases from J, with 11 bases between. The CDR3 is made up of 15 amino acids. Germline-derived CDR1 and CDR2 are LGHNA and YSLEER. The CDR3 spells CASSQEDGQTYEQYF. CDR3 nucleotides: TGCGCCAGCAGCCAAGAGGACGGACAGACCTACGAGCAGTACTTC.

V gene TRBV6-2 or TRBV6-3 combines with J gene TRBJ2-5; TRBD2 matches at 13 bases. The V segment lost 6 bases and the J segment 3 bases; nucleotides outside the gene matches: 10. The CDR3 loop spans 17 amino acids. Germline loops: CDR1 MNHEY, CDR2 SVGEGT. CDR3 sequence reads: CASSQIPGTSGKETQYF. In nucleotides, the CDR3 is TGTGCCAGCAGCCAAATTCCAGGGACTAGCGGGAAAGAGACCCAGTACTTC.

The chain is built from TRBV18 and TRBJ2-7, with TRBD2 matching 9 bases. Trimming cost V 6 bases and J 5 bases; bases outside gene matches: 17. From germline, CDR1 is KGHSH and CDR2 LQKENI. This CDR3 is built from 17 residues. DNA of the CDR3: TGTGCCAGCTCGGCGACCGCTAGCGGGATTCCCCGTGACGAGCAGTACTTC. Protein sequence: CASSATASGIPRDEQYF.

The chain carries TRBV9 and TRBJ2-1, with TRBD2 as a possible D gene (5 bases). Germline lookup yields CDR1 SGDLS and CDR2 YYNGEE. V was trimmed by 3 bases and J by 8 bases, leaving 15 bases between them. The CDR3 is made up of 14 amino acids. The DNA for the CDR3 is TGTGCCAGCAGCGACGAGAGGGTCGGGGATGAGCAGTTCTTC. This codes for CASSDERVGDEQFF.

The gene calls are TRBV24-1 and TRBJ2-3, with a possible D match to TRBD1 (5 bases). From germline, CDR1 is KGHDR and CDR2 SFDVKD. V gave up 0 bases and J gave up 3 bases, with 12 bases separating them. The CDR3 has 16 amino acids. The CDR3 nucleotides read TGTGCCACCAGTGATTTGGGCACGCCAGGGACAGATACGCAGTATTTT. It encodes CATSDLGTPGTDTQYF.

This CDR3 is CASRDPSVSYEQYF. DNA of the CDR3: TGTGCCAGCAGAGACCCTAGCGTTAGCTACGAGCAGTACTTC. The chain has TRBV6-5 and TRBJ2-7; D may be TRBD2 (6 bases). Germline assignment: CDR1 MNHEY and CDR2 SVGAGI. Trimming pared 6 bases from V and 3 bases from J, leaving 15 bases between. The CDR3 sequence is 14 residues long.

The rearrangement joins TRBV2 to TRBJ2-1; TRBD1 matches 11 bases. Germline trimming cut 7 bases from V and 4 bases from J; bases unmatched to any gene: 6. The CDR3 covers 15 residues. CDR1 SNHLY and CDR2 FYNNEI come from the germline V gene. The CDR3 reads CASTRDRGGYNEQFF. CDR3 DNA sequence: TGTGCCAGCACTAGGGACAGGGGGGGGTACAATGAGCAGTTCTTC.

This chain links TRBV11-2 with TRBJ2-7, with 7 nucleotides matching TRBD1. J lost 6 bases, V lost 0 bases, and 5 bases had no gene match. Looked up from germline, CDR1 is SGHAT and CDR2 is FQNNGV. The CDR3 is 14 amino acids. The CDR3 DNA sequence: TGTGCCAGCAGCTTAGAAAGGGGGCGCAGCGAGCAGTACTTC. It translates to CASSLERGRSEQYF.

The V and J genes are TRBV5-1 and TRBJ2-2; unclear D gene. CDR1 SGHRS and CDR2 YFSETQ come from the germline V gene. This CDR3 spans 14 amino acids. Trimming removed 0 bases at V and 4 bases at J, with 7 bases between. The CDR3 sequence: CASSLEPGTGELFF. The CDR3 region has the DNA TGCGCCAGCAGCTTGGAACCGGGCACCGGGGAGCTGTTTTTT. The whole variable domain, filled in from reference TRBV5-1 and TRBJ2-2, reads KAGVTQTPRYLIKTRGQQVTLSCSPISGHRSVSWYQQTPGQGLQFLFEYFSETQRNKGNFPGRFSGRQFSNSRSEMNVSTLELGDSALYLCASSLEPGTGELFFGEGSRLTVL.

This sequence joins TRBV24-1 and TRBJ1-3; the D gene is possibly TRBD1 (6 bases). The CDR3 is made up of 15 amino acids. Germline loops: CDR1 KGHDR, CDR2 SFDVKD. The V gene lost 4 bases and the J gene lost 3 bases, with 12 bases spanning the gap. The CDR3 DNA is TGTGCCACCAGTGAAGGGGGGGCGCGTGGAAACACCATATATTTT. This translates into CATSEGGARGNTIYF.

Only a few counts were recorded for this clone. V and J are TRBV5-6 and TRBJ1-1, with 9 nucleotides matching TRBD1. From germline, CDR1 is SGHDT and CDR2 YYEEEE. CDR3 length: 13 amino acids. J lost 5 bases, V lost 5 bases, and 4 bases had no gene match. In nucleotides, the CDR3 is TGTGCCAGCAGAACAGGGGGCGGTACTGAAGCTTTCTTT. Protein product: CASRTGGGTEAFF.

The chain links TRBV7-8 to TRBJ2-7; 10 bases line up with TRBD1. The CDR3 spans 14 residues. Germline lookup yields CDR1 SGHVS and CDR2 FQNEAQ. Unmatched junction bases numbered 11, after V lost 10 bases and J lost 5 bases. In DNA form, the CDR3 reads TGTGCCACCCTGCGGGACAGGGGTTCCAACGAGCAGTACTTC. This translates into CATLRDRGSNEQYF.

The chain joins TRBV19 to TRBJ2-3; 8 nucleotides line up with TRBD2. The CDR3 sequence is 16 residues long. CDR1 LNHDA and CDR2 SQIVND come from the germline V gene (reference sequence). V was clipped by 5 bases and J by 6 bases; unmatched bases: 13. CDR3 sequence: CASSSGAAGVYDTQYF. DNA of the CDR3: TGTGCCAGTAGTTCAGGGGCAGCGGGAGTATATGATACGCAGTATTTT.

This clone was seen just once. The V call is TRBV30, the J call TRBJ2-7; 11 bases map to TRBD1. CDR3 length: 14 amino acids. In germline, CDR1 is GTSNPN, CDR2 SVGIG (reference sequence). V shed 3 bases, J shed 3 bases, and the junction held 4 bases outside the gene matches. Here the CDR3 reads CAWRGGTGGYEQYF. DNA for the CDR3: TGTGCCTGGAGGGGAGGGACAGGGGGCTACGAGCAGTACTTC.